This TCR beta chain was documented in a study of shared clonotypes between healthy human individuals. This CDR3 is 14 amino acids long. Unmatched junction bases numbered 12, after V lost 8 bases and J lost 8 bases. Germline-derived CDR1 and CDR2 are LNHDA and SQIVND (reference sequence). CD8 cells regarded as naive lacked CD45RO, were positively chosen for CCR7, and omitted terminally differentiated effector memory CD45RA+ cells. Assay: immunoSEQ multiplex PCR; the TCRdb copy retains only in-frame clones and omits some. The sample lists some 2 million clones, less than 95% occurring once. Sequenced input: naive CD8+ T cells sorted from blood. The clonotype originates from a man aged 18 to 29 in good health. The chain is built from TRBV19 and TRBJ2-1; 7 nucleotides match TRBD2. The CDR3 is CASGGQSGDDEQFF. For the CDR3, the DNA is TGTGCCAGTGGCGGTCAGAGCGGGGATGATGAGCAGTTCTTC.